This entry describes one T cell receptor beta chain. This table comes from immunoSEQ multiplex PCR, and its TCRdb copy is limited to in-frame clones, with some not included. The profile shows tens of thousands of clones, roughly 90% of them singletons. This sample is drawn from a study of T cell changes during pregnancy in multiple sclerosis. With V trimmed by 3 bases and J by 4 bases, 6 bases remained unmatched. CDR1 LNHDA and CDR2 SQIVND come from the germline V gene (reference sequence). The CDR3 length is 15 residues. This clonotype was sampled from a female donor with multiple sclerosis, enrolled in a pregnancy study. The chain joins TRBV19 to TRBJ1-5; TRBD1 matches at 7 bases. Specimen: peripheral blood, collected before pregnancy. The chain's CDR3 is CASSILGTVNQPQHF. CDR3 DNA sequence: TGTGCCAGTAGTATCTTAGGGACAGTGAATCAGCCCCAGCATTTT.